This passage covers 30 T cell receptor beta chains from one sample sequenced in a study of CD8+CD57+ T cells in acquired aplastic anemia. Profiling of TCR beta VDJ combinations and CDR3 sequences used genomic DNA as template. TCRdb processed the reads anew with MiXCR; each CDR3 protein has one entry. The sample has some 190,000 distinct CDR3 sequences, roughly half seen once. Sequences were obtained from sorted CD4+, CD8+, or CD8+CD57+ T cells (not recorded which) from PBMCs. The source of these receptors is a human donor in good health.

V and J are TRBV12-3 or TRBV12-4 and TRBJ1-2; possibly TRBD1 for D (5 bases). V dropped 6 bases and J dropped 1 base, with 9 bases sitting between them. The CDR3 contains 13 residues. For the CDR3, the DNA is TGTGCCAGCAGCCGACAGCTTAACTATGGCTACACCTTC. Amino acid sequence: CASSRQLNYGYTF.

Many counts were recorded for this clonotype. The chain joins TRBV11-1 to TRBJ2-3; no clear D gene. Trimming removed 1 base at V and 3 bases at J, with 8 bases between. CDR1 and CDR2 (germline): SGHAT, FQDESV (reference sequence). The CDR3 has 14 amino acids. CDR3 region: CASSLGTKTDTQYF. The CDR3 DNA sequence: TGTGCCAGCAGCTTAGGGACGAAGACAGATACGCAGTATTTT.

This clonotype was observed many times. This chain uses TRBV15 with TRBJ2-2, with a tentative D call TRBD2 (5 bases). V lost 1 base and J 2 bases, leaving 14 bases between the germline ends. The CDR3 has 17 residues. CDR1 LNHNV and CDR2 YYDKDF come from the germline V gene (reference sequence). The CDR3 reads CATSRVGRGINTGELFF. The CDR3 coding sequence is TGTGCCACCAGCAGAGTTGGCCGAGGGATAAACACCGGGGAGCTGTTTTTT. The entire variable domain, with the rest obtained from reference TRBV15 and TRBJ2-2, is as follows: DAMVIQNPRYQVTQFGKPVTLSCSQTLNHNVMYWYQQKSSQAPKLLFHYYDKDFNNEADTPDNFQSRRPNTSFCFLDIRSPGLGDTAMYLCATSRVGRGINTGELFFGEGSRLTVL.

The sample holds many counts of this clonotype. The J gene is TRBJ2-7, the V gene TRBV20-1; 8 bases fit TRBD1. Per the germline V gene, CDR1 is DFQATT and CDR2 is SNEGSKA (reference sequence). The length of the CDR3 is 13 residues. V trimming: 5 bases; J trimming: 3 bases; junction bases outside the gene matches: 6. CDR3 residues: CSASTDRDYEQYF. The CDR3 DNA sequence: TGCAGTGCTTCGACGGACAGGGACTACGAGCAGTACTTC.

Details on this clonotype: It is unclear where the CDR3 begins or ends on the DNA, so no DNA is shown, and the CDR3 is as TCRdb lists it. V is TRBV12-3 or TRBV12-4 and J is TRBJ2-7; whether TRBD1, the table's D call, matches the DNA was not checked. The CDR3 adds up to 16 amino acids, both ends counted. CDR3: CASSFTFGQGSYEQCF.

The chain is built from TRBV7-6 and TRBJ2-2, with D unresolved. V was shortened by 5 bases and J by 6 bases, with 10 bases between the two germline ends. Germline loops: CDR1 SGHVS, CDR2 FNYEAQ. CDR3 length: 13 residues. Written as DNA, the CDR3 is TGTGCCAGCAGCCCCAGCGCCCCCGGGGAGCTGTTTTTT. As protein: CASSPSAPGELFF.

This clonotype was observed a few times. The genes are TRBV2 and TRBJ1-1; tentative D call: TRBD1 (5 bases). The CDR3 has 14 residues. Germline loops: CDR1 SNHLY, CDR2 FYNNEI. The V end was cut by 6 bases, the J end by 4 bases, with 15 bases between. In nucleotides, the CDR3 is TGTGCCAGCAGGGGCCACTCCGGGGCCACTGAAGCTTTCTTT. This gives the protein CASRGHSGATEAFF.

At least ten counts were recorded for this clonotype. This chain's CDR3 is CASSQDGTGVMETQYF. The CDR3 bases are TGCGCCAGCAGCCAAGATGGGACAGGGGTTATGGAGACCCAGTACTTC. The chain has TRBV4-3 and TRBJ2-5, with TRBD1 identical over 10 bases. Germline V gene lookup returns CDR1 LGHNA and CDR2 YSLEER. CDR3 length: 16 amino acids. V lost 0 bases and J lost 5; bases outside the gene matches: 6.

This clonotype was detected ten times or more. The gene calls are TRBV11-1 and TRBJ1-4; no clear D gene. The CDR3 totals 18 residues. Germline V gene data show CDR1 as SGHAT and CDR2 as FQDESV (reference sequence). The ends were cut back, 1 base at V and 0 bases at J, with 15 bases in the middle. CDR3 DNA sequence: TGTGCCAGCAGCTTAGTGTACCCCCGGACTGCAACTAATGAAAAACTGTTTTTT. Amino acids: CASSLVYPRTATNEKLFF.

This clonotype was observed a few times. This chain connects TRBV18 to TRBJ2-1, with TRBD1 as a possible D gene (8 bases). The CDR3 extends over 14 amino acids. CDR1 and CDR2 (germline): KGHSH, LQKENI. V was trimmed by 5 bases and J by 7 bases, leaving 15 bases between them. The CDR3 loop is CASSSTGGGNEQFF. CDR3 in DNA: TGTGCCAGCTCATCAACAGGGGGAGGGAATGAGCAGTTCTTC. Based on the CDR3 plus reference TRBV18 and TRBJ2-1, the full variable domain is NAGVMQNPRHLVRRRGQEARLRCSPMKGHSHVYWYRQLPEEGLKFMVYLQKENIIDESGMPKERFSAEFPKEGPSILRIQQVVRGDSAAYFCASSSTGGGNEQFFGPGTRLTVL.

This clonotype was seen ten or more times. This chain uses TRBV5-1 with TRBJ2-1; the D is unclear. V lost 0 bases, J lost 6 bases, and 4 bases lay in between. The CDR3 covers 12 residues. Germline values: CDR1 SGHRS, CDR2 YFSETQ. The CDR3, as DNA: TGCGCCAGCAGCTTGGACGGCAATGAGCAGTTCTTC. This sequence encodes CASSLDGNEQFF.

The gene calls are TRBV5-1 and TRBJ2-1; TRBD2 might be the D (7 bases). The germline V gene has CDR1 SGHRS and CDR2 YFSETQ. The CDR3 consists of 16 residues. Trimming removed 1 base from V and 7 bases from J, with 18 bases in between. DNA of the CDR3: TGCGCCAGCAGCTTGATACTAGCCGGGGGGCCAAATGAGCAGTTCTTC. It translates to CASSLILAGGPNEQFF.

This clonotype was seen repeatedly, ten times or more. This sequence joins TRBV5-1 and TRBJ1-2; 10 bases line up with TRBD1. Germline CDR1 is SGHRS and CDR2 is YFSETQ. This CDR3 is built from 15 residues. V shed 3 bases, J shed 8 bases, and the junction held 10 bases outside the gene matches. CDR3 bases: TGCGCCAGCAGCTCTGGACAGGGGGATATCGGAGGCTACACCTTC. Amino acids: CASSSGQGDIGGYTF.

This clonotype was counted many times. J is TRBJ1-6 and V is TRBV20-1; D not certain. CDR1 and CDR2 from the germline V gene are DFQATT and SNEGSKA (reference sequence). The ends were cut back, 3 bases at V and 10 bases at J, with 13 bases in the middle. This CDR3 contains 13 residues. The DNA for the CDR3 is TGCAGTGCTAGCCCTGCCGTGGGATCACCCCTCCACTTT. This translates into CSASPAVGSPLHF.

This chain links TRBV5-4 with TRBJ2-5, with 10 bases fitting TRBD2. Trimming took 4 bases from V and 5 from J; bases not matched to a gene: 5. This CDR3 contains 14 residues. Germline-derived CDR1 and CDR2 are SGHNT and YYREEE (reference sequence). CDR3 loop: CASSPSGGAETQYF. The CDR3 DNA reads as TGTGCCAGCAGCCCCAGCGGGGGGGCCGAGACCCAGTACTTC.

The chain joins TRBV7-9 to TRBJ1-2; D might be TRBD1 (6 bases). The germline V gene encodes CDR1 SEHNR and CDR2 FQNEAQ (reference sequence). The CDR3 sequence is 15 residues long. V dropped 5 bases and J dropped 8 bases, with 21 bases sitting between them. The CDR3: CASSHTLQGSSGYTF. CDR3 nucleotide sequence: TGTGCCAGCAGCCATACCTTACAGGGATCAAGCGGCTACACCTTC.

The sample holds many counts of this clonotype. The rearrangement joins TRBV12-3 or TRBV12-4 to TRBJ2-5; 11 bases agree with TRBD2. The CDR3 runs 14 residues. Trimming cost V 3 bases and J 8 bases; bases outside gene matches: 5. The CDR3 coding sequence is TGTGCCAGCAGTTTCGCTAGCGGGAGGTATACCCAGTACTTC. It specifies CASSFASGRYTQYF.

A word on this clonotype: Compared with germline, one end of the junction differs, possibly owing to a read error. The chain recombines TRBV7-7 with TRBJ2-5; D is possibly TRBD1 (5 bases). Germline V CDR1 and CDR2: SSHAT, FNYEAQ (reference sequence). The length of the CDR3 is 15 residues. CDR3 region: CASSLDPAGQETQYF. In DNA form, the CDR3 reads TGTGCTAGCAGCTTAGACCCGGCAGGGCAAGAGACCCAGTACTTC. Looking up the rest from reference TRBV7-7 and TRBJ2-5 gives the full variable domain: GAGVSQSPRYKVTKRGQDVTLRCDPISSHATLYWYQQALGQGPEFLTYFNYEAQPDKSGLPSDRFSAERPEGSISTLTIQRTEQRDSAMYRCASSLDPAGQETQYFGPGTRLLVL.

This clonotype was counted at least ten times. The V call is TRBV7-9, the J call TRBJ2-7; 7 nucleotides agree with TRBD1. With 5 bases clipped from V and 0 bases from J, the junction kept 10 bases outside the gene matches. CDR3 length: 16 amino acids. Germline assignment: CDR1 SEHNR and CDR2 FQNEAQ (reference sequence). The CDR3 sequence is CASSHLGQSYSYEQYF. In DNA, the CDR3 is TGTGCCAGCAGCCATTTGGGACAGTCGTACTCCTACGAGCAGTACTTC. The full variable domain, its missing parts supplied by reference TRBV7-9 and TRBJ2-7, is DTGVSQNPRHKITKRGQNVTFRCDPISEHNRLYWYRQTLGQGPEFLTYFQNEAQLEKSRLLSDRFSAERPKGSFSTLEIQRTEQGDSAMYLCASSHLGQSYSYEQYFGPGTRLTVT.

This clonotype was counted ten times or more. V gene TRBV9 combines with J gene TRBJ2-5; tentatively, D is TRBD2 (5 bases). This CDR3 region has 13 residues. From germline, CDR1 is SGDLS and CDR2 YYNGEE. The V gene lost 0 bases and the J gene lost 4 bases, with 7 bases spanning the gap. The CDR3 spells CASSVGGRETQYF. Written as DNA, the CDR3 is TGTGCCAGCAGCGTAGGAGGGAGAGAGACCCAGTACTTC.

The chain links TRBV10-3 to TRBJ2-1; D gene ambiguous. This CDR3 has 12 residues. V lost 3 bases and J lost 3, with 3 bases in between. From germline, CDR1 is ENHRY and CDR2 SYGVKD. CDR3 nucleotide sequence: TGTGCCATCAGTGATTTCTACAATGAGCAGTTCTTC. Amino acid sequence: CAISDFYNEQFF.

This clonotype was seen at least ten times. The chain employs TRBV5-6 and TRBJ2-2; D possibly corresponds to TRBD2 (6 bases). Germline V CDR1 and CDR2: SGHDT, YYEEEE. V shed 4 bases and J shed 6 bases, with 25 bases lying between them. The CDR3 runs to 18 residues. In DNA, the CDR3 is TGTGCCAGCAGCCGTCGCGGGGACGGGACCCGTTACTCCGGGGAGCTGTTTTTT. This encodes CASSRRGDGTRYSGELFF.

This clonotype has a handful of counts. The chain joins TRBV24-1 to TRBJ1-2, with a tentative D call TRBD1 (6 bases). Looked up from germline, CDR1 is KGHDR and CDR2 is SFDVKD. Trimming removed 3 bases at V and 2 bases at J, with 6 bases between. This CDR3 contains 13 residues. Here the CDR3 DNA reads TGTGCCACCAGTGATACAGGGAACTATGGCTACACCTTC. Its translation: CATSDTGNYGYTF.

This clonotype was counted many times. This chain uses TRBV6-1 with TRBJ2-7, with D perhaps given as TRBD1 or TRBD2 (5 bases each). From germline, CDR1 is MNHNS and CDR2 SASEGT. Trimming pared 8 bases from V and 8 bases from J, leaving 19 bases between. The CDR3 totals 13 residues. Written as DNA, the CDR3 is TGTGCCAGCCTAACATTCCGGGACGGCAAGCAGTACTTC. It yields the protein CASLTFRDGKQYF.

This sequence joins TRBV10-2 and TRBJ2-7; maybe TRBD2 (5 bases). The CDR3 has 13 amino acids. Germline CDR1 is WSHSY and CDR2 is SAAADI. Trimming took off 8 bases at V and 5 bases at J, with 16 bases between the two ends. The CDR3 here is CASFPSGSDEQYF. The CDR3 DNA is TGCGCCAGCTTCCCGTCGGGGTCCGACGAGCAGTACTTC.

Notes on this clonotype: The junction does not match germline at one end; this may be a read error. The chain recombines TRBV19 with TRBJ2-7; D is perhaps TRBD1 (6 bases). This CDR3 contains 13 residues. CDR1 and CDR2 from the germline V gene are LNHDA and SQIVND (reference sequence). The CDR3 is CASSITGFYEQYF. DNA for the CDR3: TGTGCCAGTAGTATCACAGGGTTCTACGAGCAATACTTC. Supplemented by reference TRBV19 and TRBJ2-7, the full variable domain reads DGGITQSPKYLFRKEGQNVTLSCEQNLNHDAMYWYRQDPGQGLRLIYYSQIVNDFQKGDIAEGYSVSREKKESFPLTVTSAQKNPTAFYLCASSITGFYEQYFGPGTRLTVT.

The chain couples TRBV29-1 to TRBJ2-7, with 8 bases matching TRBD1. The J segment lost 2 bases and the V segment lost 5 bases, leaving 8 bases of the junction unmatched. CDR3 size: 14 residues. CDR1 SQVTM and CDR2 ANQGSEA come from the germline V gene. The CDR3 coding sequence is TGCAGCGTTTTGAGACAGGGGACAACCTACGAGCAGTACTTC. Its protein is CSVLRQGTTYEQYF.

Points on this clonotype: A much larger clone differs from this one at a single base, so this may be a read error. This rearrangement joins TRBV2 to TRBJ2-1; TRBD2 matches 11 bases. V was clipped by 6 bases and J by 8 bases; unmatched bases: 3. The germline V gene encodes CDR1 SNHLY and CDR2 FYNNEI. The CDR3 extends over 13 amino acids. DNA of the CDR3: TGTGCCAGCAGACTAGCGGGAGCTCATGAGCAGTTCTTC. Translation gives CASRLAGAHEQFF.

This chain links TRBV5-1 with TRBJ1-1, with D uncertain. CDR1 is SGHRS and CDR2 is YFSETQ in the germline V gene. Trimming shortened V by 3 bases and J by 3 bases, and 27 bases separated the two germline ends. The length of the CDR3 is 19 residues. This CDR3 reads CASSYIPESTAYRDTEAFF. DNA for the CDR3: TGCGCCAGCAGCTACATCCCCGAGAGTACAGCCTACCGGGACACTGAAGCTTTCTTT. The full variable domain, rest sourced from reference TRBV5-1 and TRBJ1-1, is KAGVTQTPRYLIKTRGQQVTLSCSPISGHRSVSWYQQTPGQGLQFLFEYFSETQRNKGNFPGRFSGRQFSNSRSEMNVSTLELGDSALYLCASSYIPESTAYRDTEAFFGQGTRLTVV.

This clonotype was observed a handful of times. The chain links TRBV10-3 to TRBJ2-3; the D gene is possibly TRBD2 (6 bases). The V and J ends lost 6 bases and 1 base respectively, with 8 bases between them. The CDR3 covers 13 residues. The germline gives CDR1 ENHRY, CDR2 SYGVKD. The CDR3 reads CAIRASGTDTQYF. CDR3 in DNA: TGTGCCATCAGGGCTAGCGGCACAGATACGCAGTATTTT.